A single sample is the source of the 29 T cell receptor beta chains below, sequenced in a study of T cells after yellow fever vaccination. One entry per CDR3 protein results from TCRdb running MiXCR on the 5' RACE reads. The sample consists of about 340,000 distinct CDR3 sequences, roughly 9.4% of them appearing once. Source: PBMCs, taken on the day of the first yellow fever vaccination. All receptors derive from a man younger than 30 who received the YFV17D yellow fever vaccine.

This clonotype has ten or more counts. The genes are TRBV5-1 and TRBJ2-7; D perhaps matches TRBD2 (6 bases). The CDR3 has 13 residues. The V end was cut by 1 base, the J end by 2 bases, with 7 bases between. The germline V gene has CDR1 SGHRS and CDR2 YFSETQ. Written as DNA, the CDR3 is TGCGCCAGCAGCTTGACGGGGGCCTACGAGCAGTACTTC. Translated, it gives CASSLTGAYEQYF.

This clonotype was seen at least ten times. A junction end diverges from the germline sequence, so it may reflect a read error. V gene TRBV7-9 combines with J gene TRBJ2-2; no clear D gene. Germline CDR1 SEHNR, CDR2 FQNEAQ (reference sequence). The CDR3 runs to 12 residues. The CDR3 DNA sequence: TGTGCCAGCAGTTTAGGCGCCGGGGAGCTGTTTTTT. Translated: CASSLGAGELFF.

This chain links TRBV9 with TRBJ2-1; TRBD2 matches 9 bases. The CDR3 runs 18 residues. Germline CDR1 is SGDLS and CDR2 is YYNGEE. The ends lost 0 bases at V and 2 bases at J; junction bases unmatched: 9. The CDR3 region has the DNA TGTGCCAGCAGCGTAGTCCCTCAGCGGGGGGACGCCTACAATGAGCAGTTCTTC. Residues: CASSVVPQRGDAYNEQFF. Variable domain in full (rest from reference TRBV9 and TRBJ2-1): DSGVTQTPKHLITATGQRVTLRCSPRSGDLSVYWYQQSLDQGLQFLIQYYNGEERAKGNILERFSAQQFPDLHSELNLSSLELGDSALYFCASSVVPQRGDAYNEQFFGPGTRLTVL.

The V and J genes are TRBV10-3 and TRBJ2-1; TRBD2 agrees at 16 bases. Germline CDR1 ENHRY, CDR2 SYGVKD. Trimming at V came to 6 bases and at J to 7 bases, leaving 6 bases not matched to a gene. The CDR3 runs to 16 residues. CDR3 DNA: TGTGCCATCAGCAGGGGACTAGCGGGGGGGCCGAATGAGCAGTTCTTC. It yields the protein CAISRGLAGGPNEQFF.

In DNA, the CDR3 is TGTGCCAGTAGTATAGATCGTCCGGCAGCTTATCAGCCCCAGCATTTT. Its protein is CASSIDRPAAYQPQHF. The V call is TRBV19, the J call TRBJ1-5; no clear D. The CDR3 extends over 16 amino acids. Per the germline V gene, CDR1 is LNHDA and CDR2 is SQIVND (reference sequence). Trimming took off 0 bases at V and 5 bases at J, with 14 bases between the two ends.

Only a few counts were recorded for this clonotype. This chain uses TRBV5-1 with TRBJ2-5; D perhaps matches TRBD2 (5 bases). The germline V gene has CDR1 SGHRS and CDR2 YFSETQ. V was shortened by 2 bases and J by 2 bases, with 10 bases between the two germline ends. The CDR3 totals 14 residues. CDR3 region: CASSFGAAQETQYF. The CDR3 DNA sequence: TGCGCCAGCAGCTTCGGAGCGGCACAAGAGACCCAGTACTTC.

This clonotype appeared a few times. The chain recombines TRBV4-1 with TRBJ2-7; 7 positions match TRBD2. V lost 2 bases to trimming and J lost 0 bases; unmatched junction nucleotides: 7. Germline values: CDR1 MGHRA, CDR2 YSYEKL. This CDR3 is 16 amino acids long. CDR3 residues: CASSQRLAGLSYEQYF. The CDR3 DNA follows: TGCGCCAGCAGCCAAAGACTAGCTGGGCTCTCCTACGAGCAGTACTTC.

Only a few counts were recorded for this clonotype. The V and J genes are TRBV7-9 and TRBJ1-1, with a weak D call TRBD1 (5 bases). The V and J ends lost 5 bases and 1 base respectively, with 14 bases between them. The CDR3 is 15 residues long. The germline gives CDR1 SEHNR, CDR2 FQNEAQ (reference sequence). This chain's CDR3 is CASSPPDRRNTEAFF. The CDR3 bases are TGTGCCAGCAGCCCCCCCGACAGACGGAACACTGAAGCTTTCTTT.

Only a few counts were recorded for this clonotype. The J gene is TRBJ2-3, the V gene TRBV7-8; 11 positions match TRBD2. Germline V gene data show CDR1 as SGHVS and CDR2 as FQNEAQ. The ends lost 5 bases at V and 1 base at J; junction bases unmatched: 5. The CDR3 runs to 16 residues. CDR3 sequence reads: CASSQWTSGRTDTQYF. CDR3 bases: TGTGCCAGCAGCCAGTGGACTAGCGGGCGCACAGATACGCAGTATTTT.

The rearrangement joins TRBV10-3 to TRBJ1-6, with TRBD1 matching over 7 bases. The CDR3 is made up of 15 amino acids. V shed 0 bases, J shed 9 bases, and the junction held 5 bases outside the gene matches. The germline V gene has CDR1 ENHRY and CDR2 SYGVKD. CDR3 sequence (DNA): TGTGCCATCAGTGAGTCGTCAGGGGGAGGTTCACCCCTCCACTTT. Its translation: CAISESSGGGSPLHF.

The chain carries TRBV4-1 and TRBJ1-1; D is undetermined. V dropped 0 bases and J dropped 3 bases, with 8 bases sitting between them. Germline loops: CDR1 MGHRA, CDR2 YSYEKL. CDR3 length: 14 residues. The CDR3 DNA reads TGCGCCAGCAGCCAAGAGCCCCCATACACTGAAGCTTTCTTT. This codes for CASSQEPPYTEAFF.

The V gene is TRBV4-3, the J gene TRBJ2-1, with 8 bases matching TRBD2. The germline V gene encodes CDR1 LGHNA and CDR2 YSLEER. With V trimmed by 0 bases and J by 6 bases, 10 bases remained unmatched. The length of the CDR3 is 17 residues. CDR3 in amino acids: CASSQDLAGPLTNEQFF. In DNA form, the CDR3 reads TGCGCCAGCAGCCAAGACCTAGCGGGCCCACTTACCAATGAGCAGTTCTTC.

This clonotype appeared a few times. The chain is built from TRBV4-1 and TRBJ1-1, with unresolved D. Germline lookup yields CDR1 MGHRA and CDR2 YSYEKL. The CDR3 consists of 14 residues. Trimming took off 3 bases at V and 1 base at J, with 9 bases between the two ends. The CDR3 loop reads CASSQIGSNTEAFF. The CDR3 DNA reads TGCGCCAGCAGCCAGATCGGGTCGAACACTGAAGCTTTCTTT.

The rearrangement joins TRBV7-3 to TRBJ2-1; D might be TRBD2 (6 bases). Germline V gene lookup returns CDR1 SGHTA and CDR2 FQGTGA. The CDR3 is made up of 16 amino acids. Trimming removed 1 base from V and 1 base from J, with 11 bases in between. The CDR3 sequence: CASSLNGGVSYNEQFF. Written as DNA, the CDR3 is TGTGCCAGCAGCTTAAACGGGGGAGTTTCCTACAATGAGCAGTTCTTC.

This clonotype appeared a few times. The chain carries TRBV10-3 and TRBJ2-5, with 7 nucleotides matching TRBD2. The V gene's germline CDR1 is ENHRY and CDR2 SYGVKD. With V trimmed by 4 bases and J by 1 base, 0 bases remained unmatched. The CDR3 covers 13 residues. The CDR3 DNA is TGTGCCATCAGTGGGGGGGGCCAAGAGACCCAGTACTTC. It specifies CAISGGGQETQYF.

The rearrangement links TRBV3-1 to TRBJ2-2; D call uncertain. Trimming cost V 1 base and J 3 bases, with 9 bases left between them. CDR1 and CDR2 (germline): LGHDT, YNNKEL (reference sequence). The CDR3 has 15 amino acids. Here the CDR3 DNA reads TGTGCCAGCAGCCAAGGGACGGAACACACCGGGGAGCTGTTTTTT. This codes for CASSQGTEHTGELFF.

The chain employs TRBV28 and TRBJ2-7, with D perhaps TRBD2 (6 bases). Looked up from germline, CDR1 is MDHEN and CDR2 is SYDVKM. CDR3 length: 17 amino acids. V lost 8 bases to trimming and J lost 0 bases, with 23 bases between them. The CDR3 nucleotides are TGTGCCAGCGGGCAGCGGGTGTGGGGGTCTTCCTCCTACGAGCAGTACGTC. It is translated as CASGQRVWGSSSYEQYV.

A few counts support this clonotype. The V call is TRBV24-1, the J call TRBJ2-2, with no clear D. V dropped 4 bases and J dropped 5 bases, with 7 bases sitting between them. CDR1 and CDR2 (germline): KGHDR, SFDVKD. The CDR3 is made up of 13 amino acids. CDR3 amino acids: CATSDLGTGELFF. CDR3 sequence (DNA): TGTGCCACCAGTGACCTCGGTACCGGGGAGCTGTTTTTT.

The sample holds many counts of this clonotype. The CDR3, as DNA: TGTGCCAGCAGCTTAGTGAGAGTAGGGGGAGGAACCTACAATGAGCAGTTCTTC. Its protein is CASSLVRVGGGTYNEQFF. This chain uses TRBV11-2 with TRBJ2-1; D might be TRBD1 or TRBD2, each matching 6 bases. The CDR3 loop spans 18 amino acids. The ends were cut back, 1 base at V and 2 bases at J, with 18 bases in the middle. Germline V CDR1 and CDR2: SGHAT, FQNNGV.

The J gene is TRBJ1-2, the V gene TRBV6-1, with D possibly TRBD1 on 6 matching bases. This CDR3 has 15 residues. V lost 10 bases and J lost 2, with 20 bases in between. The germline gives CDR1 MNHNS, CDR2 SASEGT. The CDR3 region has the DNA TGTGCCACACAAAGGGGGGGTCCTCTAAACTATGGCTACACCTTC. It codes for CATQRGGPLNYGYTF.

This clonotype was observed a handful of times. The chain employs TRBV6-5 and TRBJ2-7; 9 bases fit TRBD1. The CDR3 spans 14 residues. Germline CDR1 reads MNHEY; CDR2 reads SVGAGI. Trimming removed 4 bases from V and 2 bases from J; junction bases left unmatched: 3. Here the CDR3 DNA reads TGTGCCAGCAGTTTGACAGGGGGGCCCTACGAGCAGTACGTC. Residues: CASSLTGGPYEQYV.

The rearrangement links TRBV24-1 to TRBJ2-1; D is unclear. Looked up from germline, CDR1 is KGHDR and CDR2 is SFDVKD. Trimming took 5 bases from V and 8 from J, leaving 18 bases between them. CDR3 length: 15 amino acids. CDR3 DNA sequence: TGTGCCACCAGTGCATCCGGCCCCCGGGCTGATGAGCAGTTCTTC. It specifies CATSASGPRADEQFF.

The table lists this clonotype with many counts. V and J are TRBV12-3 or TRBV12-4 and TRBJ2-7; unclear D gene. V was shortened by 2 bases and J by 0 bases, with 8 bases between the two germline ends. This CDR3 contains 14 residues. CDR3 sequence (DNA): TGTGCCAGCAGTTTACAAATTTACTCCTACGAGCAGTACTTC. It translates to CASSLQIYSYEQYF.

This clonotype has more than one count but fewer than ten. The rearrangement links TRBV20-1 to TRBJ1-2; 7 bases match TRBD1. This CDR3 has 17 amino acids. V was clipped by 6 bases and J by 4 bases; unmatched bases: 20. In germline, CDR1 is DFQATT, CDR2 SNEGSKA (reference sequence). This CDR3 reads CSADEDRDSHRTYGYTF. The CDR3 region has the DNA TGCAGTGCAGACGAAGACAGGGACTCCCATAGAACCTATGGCTACACCTTC.

This clonotype was recorded a few times. The chain links TRBV7-2 to TRBJ1-4, with D perhaps TRBD1 (6 bases). The CDR3 is made up of 15 amino acids. The V gene lost 5 bases and the J gene lost 5 bases, with 15 bases spanning the gap. Germline V gene sequence: CDR1 SGHTA, CDR2 FQGNSA. The CDR3 loop reads CASSGGGAANEKLFF. The CDR3 nucleotides read TGTGCCAGCAGCGGCGGGGGGGCCGCGAATGAAAAACTGTTTTTT.

This chain uses TRBV5-1 with TRBJ2-1; 8 positions agree with TRBD1. The CDR3 is 15 residues long. Germline V gene data show CDR1 as SGHRS and CDR2 as YFSETQ. The J segment lost 7 bases and the V segment lost 2 bases, leaving 8 bases of the junction unmatched. Here the CDR3 DNA reads TGCGCCAGCAGCTTAGGACAGGGTTTCAGGAATGAGCAGTTCTTC. Translation: CASSLGQGFRNEQFF.

V is TRBV6-5 and J is TRBJ2-1; possibly TRBD1 for D (5 bases). Trimming shortened V by 2 bases and J by 6 bases, and 11 bases separated the two germline ends. CDR3 size: 14 residues. The germline CDR1 and CDR2 sequences are MNHEY and SVGAGI. The DNA for the CDR3 is TGTGCCAGCAGTTACGGGGCCTTGGGCAATGAGCAGTTCTTC. Residues: CASSYGALGNEQFF.

This clonotype was recorded a few times. The chain is built from TRBV18 and TRBJ2-7, with D hard to call. CDR3 length: 12 amino acids. Germline loops: CDR1 KGHSH, CDR2 LQKENI. V was shortened by 5 bases and J by 2 bases, with 7 bases between the two germline ends. CDR3 in amino acids: CASSATAYEQYV. The CDR3 DNA reads as TGTGCCAGCTCAGCCACAGCCTACGAGCAGTACGTC.

The chain employs TRBV28 and TRBJ1-6, with a tentative D call TRBD1 (5 bases). CDR1 MDHEN and CDR2 SYDVKM come from the germline V gene. Between the trimmed V and J ends, which lost 6 bases and 10 bases, there was a span of 19 bases. CDR3 size: 15 residues. The CDR3 is CASSPPGGVGSPLHF. The CDR3 region has the DNA TGTGCCAGCAGCCCGCCGGGAGGGGTTGGCTCACCCCTCCACTTT.